This T cell receptor beta chain was sequenced for a study of blood T cell repertoires in COVID-19. For the study at large: Collection of acute and convalescent COVID-19 samples took place in the United States, Italy and Spain. Sample material is recorded as cDNA or gDNA derived from T cells, B-cell-depleted T cells, or PBMCs.

Study processing details: Amplification of reference gene primers provided the estimated nucleated cell counts. Only in-frame clones appear in the TCRdb table, and some are missing; sequencing was by immunoSEQ multiplex PCR. V, J and clone size reflect that table, while D and trimming were determined from the DNA. In the table there are approximately 76,000 clones, more than 80% of which are singletons. The CDR3 is 15 amino acids. In germline, CDR1 is LGHDT, CDR2 YNNKEL (reference sequence). Germline trimming cut 3 bases from V and 4 bases from J; bases unmatched to any gene: 7. The sequence derives from a woman of 80 years or more with active or convalescent COVID-19. The sequenced sample consisted of peripheral blood. The V call is TRBV3-1 (or the pseudogene TRBV3-2), the J call TRBJ1-2; 8 nucleotides match TRBD1. CDR3 protein: CASSQKDRVVYGYTF. The CDR3 DNA sequence: TGTGCCAGCAGCCAGAAGGACAGGGTAGTCTATGGCTACACCTTC.